This T cell receptor (beta chain) was found in a study of lung T cells in sarcoidosis with Löfgren's syndrome. TCRdb independently ran MiXCR on the reads; one entry per CDR3 protein. Altogether about 8,500 distinct CDR3 sequences are present, approximately 21% being singletons, with the ten largest covering about 26%. Germline loops: CDR1 MDHEN, CDR2 SYDVKM. The CDR3 loop spans 11 amino acids. V lost 3 bases and J lost 8, with 7 bases in between. By share, this clonotype counts as medium-sized. This receptor was taken from a human donor with sarcoidosis (Löfgren's syndrome or another form), or a control subject (not recorded which). The chain combines TRBV28 with TRBJ1-1; D gene unclear. Sequenced material: CD4+ T cells from bronchoalveolar lavage fluid. Here the CDR3 reads CASSLDGEAFF. The DNA for the CDR3 is TGTGCCAGCAGTTTGGACGGAGAAGCTTTCTTT.